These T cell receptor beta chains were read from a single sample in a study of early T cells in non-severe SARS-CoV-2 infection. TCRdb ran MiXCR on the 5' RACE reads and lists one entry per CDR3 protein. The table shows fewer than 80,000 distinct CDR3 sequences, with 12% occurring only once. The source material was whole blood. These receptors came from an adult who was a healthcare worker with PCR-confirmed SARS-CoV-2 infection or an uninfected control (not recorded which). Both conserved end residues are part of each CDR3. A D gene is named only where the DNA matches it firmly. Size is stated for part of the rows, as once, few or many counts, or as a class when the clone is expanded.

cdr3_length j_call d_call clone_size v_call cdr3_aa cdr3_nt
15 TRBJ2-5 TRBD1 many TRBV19 CASSIEGGPLETQYF TGTGCCAGTAGTATAGAAGGGGGCCCCCTGGAGACCCAGTACTTC
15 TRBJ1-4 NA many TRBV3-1 CASSQGVGKDEKLFF TGTGCCAGCAGCCAGGGGGTAGGAAAGGATGAAAAACTGTTTTTT
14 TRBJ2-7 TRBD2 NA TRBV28 CASSLSGGPYEQYF TGTGCCAGCAGTTTAAGCGGGGGACCCTACGAGCAGTACTTC
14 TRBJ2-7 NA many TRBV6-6 CASSYKGNSYEQYF TGTGCCAGCAGTTACAAAGGGAACTCCTACGAGCAGTACTTC
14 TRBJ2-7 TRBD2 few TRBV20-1 CSAPLAGGAYEQYF TGCAGTGCCCCCCTTGCGGGAGGGGCGTACGAGCAGTACTTC
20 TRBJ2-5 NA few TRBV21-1 CASSKALIGLHPTVQETQYF TGTGCCAGCAGCAAAGCGCTGATCGGCCTCCACCCCACCGTCCAAGAGACCCAGTACTTC
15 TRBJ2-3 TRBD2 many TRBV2 CASGGASGRQDTQYF TGTGCCAGTGGGGGGGCTAGCGGGAGGCAAGATACGCAGTATTTT
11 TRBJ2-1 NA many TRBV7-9 CASSRVYEQFF TGTGCCAGCAGCAGGGTTTATGAGCAGTTCTTC
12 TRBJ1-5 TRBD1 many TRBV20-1 CSALDRGRPQHF TGCAGTGCTCTAGACAGGGGCCGGCCCCAGCATTTT
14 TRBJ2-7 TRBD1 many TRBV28 CASSSGTGGYEQYF TGTGCCAGCAGTTCCGGGACAGGGGGCTACGAGCAGTACTTC
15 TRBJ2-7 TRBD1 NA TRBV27 CASSHGQGTTYEQYF TGTGCCAGCAGTCACGGACAGGGTACAACCTACGAGCAGTACTTC
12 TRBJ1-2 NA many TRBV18 CASSPQNYGYTF TGTGCCAGCTCACCACAGAACTATGGCTACACCTTC
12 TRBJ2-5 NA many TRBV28 CASSSPTETQYF TGTGCCAGCAGTTCCCCGACAGAGACCCAGTACTTC
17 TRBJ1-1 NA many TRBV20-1 CSARDWERDGDYTEAFF TGCAGTGCTAGAGATTGGGAGCGGGACGGTGACTACACTGAAGCTTTCTTT
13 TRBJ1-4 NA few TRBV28 CATRGRVNEKLFF TGTGCCACGAGGGGACGGGTAAATGAAAAACTGTTTTTT
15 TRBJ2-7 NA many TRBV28 CASRHGATLSYEQYF TGTGCCAGCAGACATGGGGCGACTCTCTCCTACGAGCAGTACTTC
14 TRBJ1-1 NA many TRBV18 CASGQSGAGTEAFF TGTGCCAGCGGTCAGTCGGGGGCTGGCACTGAAGCTTTCTTT
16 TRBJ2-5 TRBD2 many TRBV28 CASSLFSGGGQETQYF TGTGCCAGCAGTTTGTTTAGCGGGGGGGGCCAAGAGACCCAGTACTTC
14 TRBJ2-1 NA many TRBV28 CASSPSLTVNEQFF TGTGCCAGCAGTCCGTCGTTAACGGTCAATGAGCAGTTCTTC
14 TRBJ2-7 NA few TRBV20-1 CSAGGGTGINEQYF TGCAGTGCCGGCGGGGGGACAGGGATAAACGAGCAGTACTTC
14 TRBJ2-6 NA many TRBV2 CATNSRSGANVLTF TGTGCCACCAACAGTCGCTCTGGGGCCAACGTCCTGACTTTC
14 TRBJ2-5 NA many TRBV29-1 CSVDRIGGQETQYF TGCAGCGTTGATCGGATTGGGGGTCAAGAGACCCAGTACTTC
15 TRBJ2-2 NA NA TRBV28 CASSLLGLGRGELFF TGTGCCAGCAGTTTATTAGGGCTTGGCCGCGGGGAGCTGTTTTTT
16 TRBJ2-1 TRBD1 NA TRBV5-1 CASSLTGGVFSNEQFF TGCGCCAGCAGCTTGACAGGGGGCGTCTTCAGTAATGAGCAGTTCTTC
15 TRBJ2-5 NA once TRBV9 CASSVDEDRQETQYF TGTGCCAGCAGCGTAGATGAGGACCGCCAAGAGACCCAGTACTTC
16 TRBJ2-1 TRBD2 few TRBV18 CASSPRAGSENNEQFF TGTGCCAGCTCACCGCGAGCGGGATCGGAGAACAATGAGCAGTTCTTC
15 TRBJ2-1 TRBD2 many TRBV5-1 CASSLGGSSYNEQFF TGCGCCAGCAGCCTAGGCGGGAGCTCCTACAATGAGCAGTTCTTC
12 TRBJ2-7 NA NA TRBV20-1 CSARRPDNEQYF TGCAGTGCCCGGCGCCCGGACAACGAGCAGTACTTC